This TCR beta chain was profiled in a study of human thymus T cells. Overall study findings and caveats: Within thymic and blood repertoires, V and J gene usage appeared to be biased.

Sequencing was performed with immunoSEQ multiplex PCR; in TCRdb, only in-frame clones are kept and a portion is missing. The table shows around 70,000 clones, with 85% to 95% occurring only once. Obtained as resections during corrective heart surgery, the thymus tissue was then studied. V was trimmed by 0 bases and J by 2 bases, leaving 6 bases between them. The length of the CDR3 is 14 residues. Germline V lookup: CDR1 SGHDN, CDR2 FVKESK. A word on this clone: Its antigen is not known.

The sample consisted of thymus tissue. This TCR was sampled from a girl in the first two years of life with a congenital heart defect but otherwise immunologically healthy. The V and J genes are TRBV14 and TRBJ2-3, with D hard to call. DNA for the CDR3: TGTGCCAGCAGCCAAGAATGCCTCACAGATACGCAGTATTTT. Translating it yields CASSQECLTDTQYF.